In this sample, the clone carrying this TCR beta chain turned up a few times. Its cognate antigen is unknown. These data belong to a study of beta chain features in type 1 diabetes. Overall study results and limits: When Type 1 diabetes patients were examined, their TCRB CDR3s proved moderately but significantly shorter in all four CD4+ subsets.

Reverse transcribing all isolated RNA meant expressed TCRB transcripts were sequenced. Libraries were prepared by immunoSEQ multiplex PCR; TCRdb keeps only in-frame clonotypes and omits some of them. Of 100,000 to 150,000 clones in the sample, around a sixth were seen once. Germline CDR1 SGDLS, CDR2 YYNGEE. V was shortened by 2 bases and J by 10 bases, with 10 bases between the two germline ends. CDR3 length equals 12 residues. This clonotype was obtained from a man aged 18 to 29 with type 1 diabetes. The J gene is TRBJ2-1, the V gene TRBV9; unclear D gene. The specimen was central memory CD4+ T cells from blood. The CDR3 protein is CASSVEFSEQFF. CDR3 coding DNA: TGTGCCAGCAGCGTCGAATTCTCCGAGCAGTTCTTC.